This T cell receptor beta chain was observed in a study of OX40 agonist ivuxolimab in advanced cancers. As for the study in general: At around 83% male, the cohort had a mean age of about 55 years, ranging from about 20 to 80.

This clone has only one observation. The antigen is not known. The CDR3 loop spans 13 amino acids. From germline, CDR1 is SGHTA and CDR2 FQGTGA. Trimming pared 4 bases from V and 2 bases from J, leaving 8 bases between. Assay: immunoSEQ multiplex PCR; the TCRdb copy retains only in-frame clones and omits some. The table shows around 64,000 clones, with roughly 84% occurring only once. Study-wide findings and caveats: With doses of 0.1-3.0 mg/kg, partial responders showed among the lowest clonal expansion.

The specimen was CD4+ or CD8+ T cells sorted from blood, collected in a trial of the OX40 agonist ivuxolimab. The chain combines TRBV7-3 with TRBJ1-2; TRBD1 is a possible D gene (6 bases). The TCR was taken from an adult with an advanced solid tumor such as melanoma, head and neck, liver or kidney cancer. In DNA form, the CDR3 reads TGTGCCAGCAGCTCGGACAGCAACTATGGCTACACCTTC. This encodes CASSSDSNYGYTF.